Presented here are 12 T cell receptor beta chains from one specimen sequenced in a study of Tregs in tolerant kidney transplant recipients. Which antigens these TCRs recognize remains unknown. Sequencing used immunoSEQ multiplex PCR; TCRdb keeps in-frame clones, though not all of them. The sample yields roughly 20,000 clones, around 71% seen once. The sample taken for sequencing was Tregs from blood cultured with allogeneic cells. The origin of the receptors is a human donor in good health.

The DNA for the CDR3 is TGTGCCAGCACCGCTTACGGGACTGAAGCTTTCTTT. This encodes CASTAYGTEAFF. This chain uses TRBV6-1 with TRBJ1-1; no clear D gene. CDR3 size: 12 residues. Between the trimmed V and J ends, which lost 7 bases and 5 bases, there was a span of 11 bases. Looked up from germline, CDR1 is MNHNS and CDR2 is SASEGT.

By its share, this clone is medium-sized. The chain links TRBV5-1 to TRBJ2-7, with D perhaps TRBD1 (5 bases). Trimming removed 3 bases at V and 3 bases at J, with 13 bases between. The CDR3 runs 14 residues. Germline V gene data show CDR1 as SGHRS and CDR2 as YFSETQ. The CDR3 coding sequence is TGCGCCAGCAGCTCACAGGTGGCCAACTACGAGCAGTACTTC. It specifies CASSSQVANYEQYF.

The chain links TRBV5-1 to TRBJ2-2; 8 positions match TRBD2. The CDR3 totals 16 residues. The trim removed 2 bases at V and 7 bases at J, leaving 10 bases unmatched. Germline assignment: CDR1 SGHRS and CDR2 YFSETQ. DNA for the CDR3: TGCGCCAGCAGCTTCAAAATCACTAGCGGCGGCGGGGAGCTGTTTTTT. It is translated as CASSFKITSGGGELFF. Based on the CDR3 plus reference TRBV5-1 and TRBJ2-2, the full variable domain is KAGVTQTPRYLIKTRGQQVTLSCSPISGHRSVSWYQQTPGQGLQFLFEYFSETQRNKGNFPGRFSGRQFSNSRSEMNVSTLELGDSALYLCASSFKITSGGGELFFGEGSRLTVL.

The genes are TRBV27 and TRBJ2-5, with 12 bases fitting TRBD2. CDR3 length: 16 residues. V gave up 8 bases and J gave up 2 bases; unmatched junction bases: 9. Germline CDR1 MNHEY, CDR2 SMNVEV (reference sequence). This chain's CDR3 is CASGTGTSGPQETQYF. The CDR3, as DNA: TGTGCCAGCGGAACCGGGACTAGCGGGCCTCAAGAGACCCAGTACTTC.

The chain employs TRBV7-9 and TRBJ1-5, with TRBD1 matching 7 bases. Per the germline V gene, CDR1 is SEHNR and CDR2 is FQNEAQ (reference sequence). V shed 5 bases, J shed 3 bases, and the junction held 7 bases outside the gene matches. This CDR3 is built from 15 residues. DNA of the CDR3: TGTGCCAGCAGCCAAGCGGGACAGCACAATCAGCCCCAGCATTTT. This gives the protein CASSQAGQHNQPQHF.

This chain uses TRBV7-2 with TRBJ2-7, with a tentative D call TRBD2 (6 bases). Trimming took off 4 bases at V and 3 bases at J, with 22 bases between the two ends. Germline V CDR1 and CDR2: SGHTA, FQGNSA. The CDR3 loop spans 17 amino acids. CDR3 sequence: CASSSRPGQGLNYEQYF. CDR3 sequence (DNA): TGTGCCAGCAGCTCCCGCCCAGGGCAGGGACTTAACTACGAGCAGTACTTC.

V gene TRBV5-1 combines with J gene TRBJ2-3; TRBD2 might be the D (5 bases). Germline values: CDR1 SGHRS, CDR2 YFSETQ. The CDR3 loop spans 12 amino acids. V lost 2 bases to trimming and J lost 6 bases, with 7 bases between them. The CDR3 spells CASSFGGDTQYF. The CDR3 region has the DNA TGCGCCAGCAGCTTTGGAGGTGATACGCAGTATTTT.

In this sample, this clone turned up a few times. V gene TRBV9 combines with J gene TRBJ2-7; 9 nucleotides line up with TRBD1. Trimming cost V 4 bases and J 4 bases; bases outside gene matches: 12. Germline V gene data show CDR1 as SGDLS and CDR2 as YYNGEE. The CDR3 is 16 amino acids. The CDR3 reads CASSLRDRALGYEQYF. Here the CDR3 DNA reads TGTGCCAGCAGCCTAAGGGACAGGGCTTTGGGATACGAGCAGTACTTC.

This sequence joins TRBV4-2 and TRBJ1-4; D is possibly TRBD1 (6 bases). CDR1 is LGHNA and CDR2 is YNFKEQ in the germline V gene. V was clipped by 3 bases and J by 6 bases, with 14 bases between them. The CDR3 has 15 residues. DNA for the CDR3: TGTGCCAGCAGCCACTCCGGGACACCTGATGAAAAACTGTTTTTT. Encoded protein: CASSHSGTPDEKLFF.

This clone came up a few times. The chain recombines TRBV5-1 with TRBJ2-7; no clear D gene. The V end was cut by 0 bases, the J end by 7 bases, with 14 bases between. The CDR3 covers 14 residues. Germline V gene lookup returns CDR1 SGHRS and CDR2 YFSETQ. CDR3 region: CASSLESRNTEQYF. CDR3 nucleotides: TGCGCCAGCAGCTTGGAGTCCCGCAATACTGAGCAGTACTTC.

This chain joins TRBV28 and TRBJ2-7; D uncertain. The CDR3 sequence is 15 residues long. Per germline, CDR1 MDHEN and CDR2 SYDVKM. Between the trimmed V and J ends, which lost 0 bases and 1 base, there was a span of 10 bases. CDR3 residues: CASSLWKRASYEQYF. The CDR3 DNA sequence: TGTGCCAGCAGTTTATGGAAGAGAGCATCCTACGAGCAGTACTTC. The variable domain in full, completed from reference TRBV28 and TRBJ2-7, reads DVKVTQSSRYLVKRTGEKVFLECVQDMDHENMFWYRQDPGLGLRLIYFSYDVKMKEKGDIPEGYSVSREKKERFSLILESASTNQTSMYLCASSLWKRASYEQYFGPGTRLTVT.

The chain couples TRBV10-3 to TRBJ1-6; 10 nucleotides align to TRBD1. Trimming at V came to 6 bases and at J to 7 bases, leaving 6 bases not matched to a gene. CDR1 and CDR2 from the germline V gene are ENHRY and SYGVKD. This CDR3 spans 15 amino acids. The CDR3: CAIREGQGLNSPLHF. DNA for the CDR3: TGTGCCATCAGGGAGGGACAGGGGCTCAATTCACCCCTCCACTTT.